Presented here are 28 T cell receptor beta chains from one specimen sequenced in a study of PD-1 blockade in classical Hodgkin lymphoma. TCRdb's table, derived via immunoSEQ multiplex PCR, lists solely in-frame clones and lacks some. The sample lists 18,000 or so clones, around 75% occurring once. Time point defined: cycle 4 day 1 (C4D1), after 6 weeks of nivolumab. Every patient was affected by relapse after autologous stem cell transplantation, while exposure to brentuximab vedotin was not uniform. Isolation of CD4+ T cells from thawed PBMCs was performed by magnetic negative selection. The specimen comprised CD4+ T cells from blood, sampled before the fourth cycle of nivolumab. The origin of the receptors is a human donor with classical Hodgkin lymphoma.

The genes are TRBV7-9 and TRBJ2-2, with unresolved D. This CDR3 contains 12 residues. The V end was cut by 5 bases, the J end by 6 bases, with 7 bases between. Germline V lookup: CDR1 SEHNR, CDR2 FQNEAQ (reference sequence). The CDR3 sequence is CASSLPPGELFF. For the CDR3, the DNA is TGTGCCAGCAGCCTACCCCCCGGGGAGCTGTTTTTT.

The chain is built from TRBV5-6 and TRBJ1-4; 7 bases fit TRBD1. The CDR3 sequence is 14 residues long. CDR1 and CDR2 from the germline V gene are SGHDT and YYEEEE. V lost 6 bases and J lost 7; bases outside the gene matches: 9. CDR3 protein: CASTFDRVSEKLFF. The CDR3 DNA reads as TGTGCCAGCACCTTTGACAGGGTTTCTGAAAAACTGTTTTTT. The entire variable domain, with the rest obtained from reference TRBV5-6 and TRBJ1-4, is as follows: DAGVTQSPTHLIKTRGQQVTLRCSPKSGHDTVSWYQQALGQGPQFIFQYYEEEERQRGNFPDRFSGHQFPNYSSELNVNALLLGDSALYLCASTFDRVSEKLFFGSGTQLSVL.

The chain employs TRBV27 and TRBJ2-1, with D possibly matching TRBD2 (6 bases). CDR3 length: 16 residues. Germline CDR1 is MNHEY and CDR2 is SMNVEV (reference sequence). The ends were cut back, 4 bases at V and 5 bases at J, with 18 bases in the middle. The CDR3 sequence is CASSSPGRGIDNEQFF. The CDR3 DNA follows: TGTGCCAGCAGTTCCCCCGGGCGGGGTATAGACAATGAGCAGTTCTTC.

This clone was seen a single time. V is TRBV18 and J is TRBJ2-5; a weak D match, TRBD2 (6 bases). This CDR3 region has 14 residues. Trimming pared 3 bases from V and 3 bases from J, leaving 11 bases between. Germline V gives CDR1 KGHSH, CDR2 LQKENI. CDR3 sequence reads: CASSPTLAKETQYF. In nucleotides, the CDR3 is TGTGCCAGCTCACCCACACTAGCCAAAGAGACCCAGTACTTC. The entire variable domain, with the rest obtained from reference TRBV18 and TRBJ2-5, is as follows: NAGVMQNPRHLVRRRGQEARLRCSPMKGHSHVYWYRQLPEEGLKFMVYLQKENIIDESGMPKERFSAEFPKEGPSILRIQQVVRGDSAAYFCASSPTLAKETQYFGPGTRLLVL.

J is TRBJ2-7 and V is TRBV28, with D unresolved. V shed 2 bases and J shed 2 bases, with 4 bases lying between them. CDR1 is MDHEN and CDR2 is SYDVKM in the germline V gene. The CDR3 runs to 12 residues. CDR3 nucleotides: TGTGCCAGCAGTTTAGCAGCCTACGAGCAGTACTTC. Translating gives CASSLAAYEQYF.

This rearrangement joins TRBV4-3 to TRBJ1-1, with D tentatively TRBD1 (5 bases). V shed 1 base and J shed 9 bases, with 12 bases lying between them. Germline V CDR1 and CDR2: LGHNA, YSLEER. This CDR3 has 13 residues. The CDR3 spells CASSQAPGLQAFF. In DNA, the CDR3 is TGCGCCAGCAGCCAAGCGCCAGGGTTGCAAGCTTTCTTT.

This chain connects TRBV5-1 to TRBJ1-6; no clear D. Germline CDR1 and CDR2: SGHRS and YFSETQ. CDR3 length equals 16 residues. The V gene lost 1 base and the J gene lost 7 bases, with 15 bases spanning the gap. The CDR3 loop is CASSLSVGGPNSPLHF. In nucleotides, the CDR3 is TGCGCCAGCAGCTTGTCCGTTGGTGGCCCGAATTCACCCCTCCACTTT.

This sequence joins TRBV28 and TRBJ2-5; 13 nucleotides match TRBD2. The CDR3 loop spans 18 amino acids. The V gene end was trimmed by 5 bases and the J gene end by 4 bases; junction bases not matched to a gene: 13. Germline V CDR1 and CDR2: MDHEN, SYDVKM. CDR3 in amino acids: CASSAGLLAGGGGETQYF. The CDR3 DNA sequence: TGTGCCAGCAGTGCAGGGTTACTAGCGGGAGGGGGGGGAGAGACCCAGTACTTC.

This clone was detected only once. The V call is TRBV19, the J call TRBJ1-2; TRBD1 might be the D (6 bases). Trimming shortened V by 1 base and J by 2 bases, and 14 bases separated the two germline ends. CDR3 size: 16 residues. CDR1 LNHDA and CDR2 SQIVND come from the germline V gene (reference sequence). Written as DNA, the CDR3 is TGTGCCAGTAGTATAGGCACAGGGACCTGGAACTATGGCTACACCTTC. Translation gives CASSIGTGTWNYGYTF.

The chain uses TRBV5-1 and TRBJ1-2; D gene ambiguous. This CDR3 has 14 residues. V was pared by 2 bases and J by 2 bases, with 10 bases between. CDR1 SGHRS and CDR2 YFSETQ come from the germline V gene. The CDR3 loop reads CASSLFPGNYGYTF. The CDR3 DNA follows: TGCGCCAGCAGCTTATTCCCGGGGAACTATGGCTACACCTTC.

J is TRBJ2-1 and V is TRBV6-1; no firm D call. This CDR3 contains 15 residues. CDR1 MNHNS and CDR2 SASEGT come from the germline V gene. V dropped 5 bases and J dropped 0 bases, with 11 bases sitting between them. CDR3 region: CASSLTRFSYNEQFF. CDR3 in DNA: TGTGCCAGCAGTCTAACCCGGTTCTCCTACAATGAGCAGTTCTTC.

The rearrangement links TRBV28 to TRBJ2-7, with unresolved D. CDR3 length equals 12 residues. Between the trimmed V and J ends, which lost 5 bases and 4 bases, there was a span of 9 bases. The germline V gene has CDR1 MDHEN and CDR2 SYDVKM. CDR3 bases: TGTGCCAGCAGTGCGACTTCATACGAGCAGTACTTC. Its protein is CASSATSYEQYF.

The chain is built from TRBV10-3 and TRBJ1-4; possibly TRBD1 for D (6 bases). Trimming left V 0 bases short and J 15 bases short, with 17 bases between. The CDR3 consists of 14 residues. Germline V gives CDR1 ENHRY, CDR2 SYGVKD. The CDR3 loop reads CAISESDLTGALFF. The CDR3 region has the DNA TGTGCCATCAGTGAGTCGGACTTGACAGGCGCCTTGTTTTTT.

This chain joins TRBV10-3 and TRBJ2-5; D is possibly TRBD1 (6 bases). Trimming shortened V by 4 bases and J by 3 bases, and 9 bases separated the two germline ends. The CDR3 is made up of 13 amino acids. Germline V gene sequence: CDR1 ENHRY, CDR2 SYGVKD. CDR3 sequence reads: CAISGTGKETQYF. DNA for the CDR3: TGTGCCATCAGTGGAACAGGGAAAGAGACCCAGTACTTC.

The CDR3 loop reads CASSHGQGNLFNEQFF. The CDR3 bases are TGTGCCAGCAGCCATGGACAGGGTAATCTATTCAATGAGCAGTTCTTC. The V gene is TRBV5-4, the J gene TRBJ2-1, with TRBD1 matching 8 bases. In germline, CDR1 is SGHNT, CDR2 YYREEE (reference sequence). CDR3 length: 16 residues. V lost 4 bases, J lost 6 bases, and 12 bases stayed unmatched.

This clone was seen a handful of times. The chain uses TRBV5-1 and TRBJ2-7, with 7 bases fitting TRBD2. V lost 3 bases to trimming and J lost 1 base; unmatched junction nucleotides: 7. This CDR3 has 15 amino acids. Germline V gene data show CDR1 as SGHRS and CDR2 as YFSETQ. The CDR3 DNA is TGCGCCAGCAGCTCGGAGGTGGGGGGGTCCTACGAGCAGTACTTC. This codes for CASSSEVGGSYEQYF.

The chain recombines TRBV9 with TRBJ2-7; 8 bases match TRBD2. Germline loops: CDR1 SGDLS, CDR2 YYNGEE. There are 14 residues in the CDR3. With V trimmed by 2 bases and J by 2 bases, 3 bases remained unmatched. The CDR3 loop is CASSVSGTTYEQYF. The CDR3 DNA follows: TGTGCCAGCAGCGTTAGCGGGACGACCTACGAGCAGTACTTC.

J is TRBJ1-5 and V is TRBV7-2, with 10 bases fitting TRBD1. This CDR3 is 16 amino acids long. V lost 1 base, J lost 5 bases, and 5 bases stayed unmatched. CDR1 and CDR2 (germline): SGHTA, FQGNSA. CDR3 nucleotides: TGTGCCAGCAGCTTAGTTGGGACAGGGGTTGATCAGCCCCAGCATTTT. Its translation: CASSLVGTGVDQPQHF.

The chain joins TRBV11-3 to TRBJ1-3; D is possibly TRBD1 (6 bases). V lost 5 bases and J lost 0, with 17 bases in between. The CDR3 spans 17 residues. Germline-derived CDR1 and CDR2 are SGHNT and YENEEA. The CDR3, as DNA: TGTGCCAGCAGCCCGCGCCTCACAGGGACCTCTGGAAACACCATATATTTT. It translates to CASSPRLTGTSGNTIYF.

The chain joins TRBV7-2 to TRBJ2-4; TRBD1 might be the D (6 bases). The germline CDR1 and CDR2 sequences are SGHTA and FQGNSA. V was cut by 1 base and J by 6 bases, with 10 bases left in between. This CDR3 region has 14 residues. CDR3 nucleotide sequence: TGTGCCAGCAGCTTAGTCACAGGGAGAAACATTCAGTACTTC. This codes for CASSLVTGRNIQYF.

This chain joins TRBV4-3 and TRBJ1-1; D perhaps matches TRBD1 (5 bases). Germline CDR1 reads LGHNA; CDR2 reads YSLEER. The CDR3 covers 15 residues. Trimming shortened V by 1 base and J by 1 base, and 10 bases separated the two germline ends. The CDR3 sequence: CASSQGGVANTEAFF. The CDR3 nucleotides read TGCGCCAGCAGCCAAGGGGGGGTGGCGAACACTGAAGCTTTCTTT.

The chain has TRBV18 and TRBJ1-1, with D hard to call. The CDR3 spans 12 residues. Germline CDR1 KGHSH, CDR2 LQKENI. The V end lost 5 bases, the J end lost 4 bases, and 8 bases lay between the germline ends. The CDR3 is CASSVGSTEAFF. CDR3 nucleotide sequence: TGTGCCAGCTCAGTAGGTTCCACTGAAGCTTTCTTT.

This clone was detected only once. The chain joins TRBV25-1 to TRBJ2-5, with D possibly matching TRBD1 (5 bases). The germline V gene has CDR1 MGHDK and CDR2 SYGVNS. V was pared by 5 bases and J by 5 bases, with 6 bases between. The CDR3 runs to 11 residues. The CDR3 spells CASSHRETQYF. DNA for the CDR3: TGTGCCAGCAGTCACAGGGAGACCCAGTACTTC. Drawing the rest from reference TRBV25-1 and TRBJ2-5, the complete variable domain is EADIYQTPRYLVIGTGKKITLECSQTMGHDKMYWYQQDPGMELHLIHYSYGVNSTEKGDLSSESTVSRIRTEHFPLTLESARPSHTSQYLCASSHRETQYFGPGTRLLVL.

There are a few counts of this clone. CDR3 residues: CASSGGFQNIQYF. DNA for the CDR3: TGTGCCAGCAGCGGAGGGTTTCAAAACATTCAGTACTTC. The V call is TRBV9, the J call TRBJ2-4, with a possible D match to TRBD2 (5 bases). Trimming cost V 3 bases and J 5 bases, with 9 bases left between them. The CDR3 length is 13 residues. From germline, CDR1 is SGDLS and CDR2 YYNGEE.

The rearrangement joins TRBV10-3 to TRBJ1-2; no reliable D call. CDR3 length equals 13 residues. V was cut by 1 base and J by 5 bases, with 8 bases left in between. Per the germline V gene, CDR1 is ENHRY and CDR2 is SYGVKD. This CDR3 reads CAISELDRYGYTF. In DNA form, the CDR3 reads TGTGCCATCAGTGAGTTGGACCGATATGGCTACACCTTC.

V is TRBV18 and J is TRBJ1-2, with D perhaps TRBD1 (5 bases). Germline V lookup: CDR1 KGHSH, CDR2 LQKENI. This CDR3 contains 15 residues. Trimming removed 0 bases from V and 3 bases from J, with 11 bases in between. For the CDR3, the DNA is TGTGCCAGCTCACCACCAACGGGGCGCGACTATGGCTACACCTTC. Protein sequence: CASSPPTGRDYGYTF.

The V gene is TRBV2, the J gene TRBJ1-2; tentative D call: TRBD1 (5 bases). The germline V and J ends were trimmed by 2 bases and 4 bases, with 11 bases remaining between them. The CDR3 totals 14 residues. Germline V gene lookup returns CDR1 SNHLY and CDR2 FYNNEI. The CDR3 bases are TGTGCCAGCAGTGAACCCAGGGCGGGCTATGGCTACACCTTC. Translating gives CASSEPRAGYGYTF.

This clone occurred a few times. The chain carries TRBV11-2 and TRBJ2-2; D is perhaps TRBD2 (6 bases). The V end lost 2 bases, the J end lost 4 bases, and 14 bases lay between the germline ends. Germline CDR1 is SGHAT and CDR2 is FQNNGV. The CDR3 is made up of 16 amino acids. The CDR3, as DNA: TGTGCCAGCAGCTTACGGGCGGGAAGGGTCACCGGGGAGCTGTTTTTT. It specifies CASSLRAGRVTGELFF.